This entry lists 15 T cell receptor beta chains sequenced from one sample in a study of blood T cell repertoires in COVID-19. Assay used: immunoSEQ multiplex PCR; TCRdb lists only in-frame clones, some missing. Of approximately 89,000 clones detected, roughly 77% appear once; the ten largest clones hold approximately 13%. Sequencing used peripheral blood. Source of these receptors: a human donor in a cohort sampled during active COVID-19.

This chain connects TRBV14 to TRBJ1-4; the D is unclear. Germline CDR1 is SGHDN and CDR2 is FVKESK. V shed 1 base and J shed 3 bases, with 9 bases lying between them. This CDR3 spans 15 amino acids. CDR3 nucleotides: TGTGCCAGCAGCCAAGCGGGAAGACCTAATGAAAAACTGTTTTTT. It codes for CASSQAGRPNEKLFF.

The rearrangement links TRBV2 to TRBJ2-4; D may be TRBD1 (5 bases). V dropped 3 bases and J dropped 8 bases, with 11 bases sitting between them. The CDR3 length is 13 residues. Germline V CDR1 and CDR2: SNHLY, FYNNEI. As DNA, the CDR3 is TGTGCCAGCAGTGATAGAAGGGGATACATTCAGTACTTC. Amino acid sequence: CASSDRRGYIQYF.

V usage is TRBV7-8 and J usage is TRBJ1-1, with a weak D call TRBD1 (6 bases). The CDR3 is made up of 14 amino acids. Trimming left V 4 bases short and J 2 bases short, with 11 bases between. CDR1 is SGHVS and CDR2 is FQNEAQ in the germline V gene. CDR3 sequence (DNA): TGTGCCAGCAGCTCCGGACAGCCCAACACTGAAGCTTTCTTT. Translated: CASSSGQPNTEAFF.

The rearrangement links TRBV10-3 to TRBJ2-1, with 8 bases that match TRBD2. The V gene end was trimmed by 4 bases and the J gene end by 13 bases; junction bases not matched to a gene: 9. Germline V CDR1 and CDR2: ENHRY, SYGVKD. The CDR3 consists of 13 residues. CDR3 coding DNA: TGTGCCATCAGTGGGTGGGATAGCGGGGACCAGTTCTTC. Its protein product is CAISGWDSGDQFF.

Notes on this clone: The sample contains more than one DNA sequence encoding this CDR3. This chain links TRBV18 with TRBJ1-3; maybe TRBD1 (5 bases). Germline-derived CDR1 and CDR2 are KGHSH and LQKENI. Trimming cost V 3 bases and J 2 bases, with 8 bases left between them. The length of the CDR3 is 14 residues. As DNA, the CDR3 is TGTGCCAGCTCACCGCCGGGGGCTGGAAACACCATATATTTT. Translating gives CASSPPGAGNTIYF.

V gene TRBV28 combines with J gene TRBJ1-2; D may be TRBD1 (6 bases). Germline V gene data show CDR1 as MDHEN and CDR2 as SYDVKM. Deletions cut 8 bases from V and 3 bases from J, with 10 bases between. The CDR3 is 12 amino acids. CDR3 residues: CASEQGHYGYTF. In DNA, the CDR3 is TGTGCCAGCGAACAGGGTCACTATGGCTACACCTTC.

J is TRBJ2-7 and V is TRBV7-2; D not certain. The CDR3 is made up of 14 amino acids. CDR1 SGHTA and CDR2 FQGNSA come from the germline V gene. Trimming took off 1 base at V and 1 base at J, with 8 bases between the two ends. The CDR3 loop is CASSLDYSSYEQYF. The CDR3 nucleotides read TGTGCCAGCAGCTTAGATTATTCTTCCTACGAGCAGTACTTC.

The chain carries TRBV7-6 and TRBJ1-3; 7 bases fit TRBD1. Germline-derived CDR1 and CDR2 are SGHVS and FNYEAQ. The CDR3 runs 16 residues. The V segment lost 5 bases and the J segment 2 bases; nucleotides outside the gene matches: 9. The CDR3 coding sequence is TGTGCCAGCAGCGTCAGACAGGGAACGGCTGGAAACACCATATATTTT. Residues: CASSVRQGTAGNTIYF.

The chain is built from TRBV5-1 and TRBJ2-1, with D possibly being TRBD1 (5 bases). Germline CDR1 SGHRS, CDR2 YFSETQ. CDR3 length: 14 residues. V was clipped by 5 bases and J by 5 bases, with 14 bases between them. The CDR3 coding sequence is TGCGCCAGCAGAGTTGGGGCAAGGCACAATGAGCAGTTCTTC. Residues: CASRVGARHNEQFF.

The DNA for the CDR3 is TGTGCCAGCAACCTAGCGGGCGTTGAGCAGTTCTTC. It is translated as CASNLAGVEQFF. V usage is TRBV5-6 and J usage is TRBJ2-1; 8 bases align to TRBD2. V was clipped by 6 bases and J by 9 bases; unmatched bases: 5. Germline CDR1 SGHDT, CDR2 YYEEEE. The CDR3 totals 12 residues.

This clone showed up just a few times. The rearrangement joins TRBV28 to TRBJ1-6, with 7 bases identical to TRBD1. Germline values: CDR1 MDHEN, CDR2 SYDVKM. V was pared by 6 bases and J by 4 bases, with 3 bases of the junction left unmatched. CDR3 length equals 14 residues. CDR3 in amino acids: CASRPTGYNSPLHF. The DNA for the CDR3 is TGTGCCAGCAGGCCGACAGGGTATAATTCACCCCTCCACTTT.

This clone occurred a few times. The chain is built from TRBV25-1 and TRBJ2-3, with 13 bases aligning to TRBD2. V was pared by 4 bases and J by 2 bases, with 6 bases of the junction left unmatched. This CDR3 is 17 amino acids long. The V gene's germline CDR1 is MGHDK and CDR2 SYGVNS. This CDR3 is CASSGLAGGTSTDTQYF. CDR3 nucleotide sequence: TGTGCCAGCAGTGGACTAGCGGGGGGCACCTCCACAGATACGCAGTATTTT.

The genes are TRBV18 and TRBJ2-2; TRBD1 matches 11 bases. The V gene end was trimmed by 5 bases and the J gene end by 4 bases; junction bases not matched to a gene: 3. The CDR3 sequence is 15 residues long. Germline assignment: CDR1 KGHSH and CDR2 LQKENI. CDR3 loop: CASSTGTGGTGELFF. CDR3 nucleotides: TGTGCCAGCTCAACCGGGACAGGGGGCACCGGGGAGCTGTTTTTT. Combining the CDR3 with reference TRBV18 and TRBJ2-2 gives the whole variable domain NAGVMQNPRHLVRRRGQEARLRCSPMKGHSHVYWYRQLPEEGLKFMVYLQKENIIDESGMPKERFSAEFPKEGPSILRIQQVVRGDSAAYFCASSTGTGGTGELFFGEGSRLTVL.

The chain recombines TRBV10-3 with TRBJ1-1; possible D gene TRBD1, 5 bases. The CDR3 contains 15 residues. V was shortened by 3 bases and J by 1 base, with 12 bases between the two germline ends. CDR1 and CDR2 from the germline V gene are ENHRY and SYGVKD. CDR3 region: CAISDRDSPNTEAFF. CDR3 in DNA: TGTGCCATCAGTGACAGGGATTCCCCGAACACTGAAGCTTTCTTT.

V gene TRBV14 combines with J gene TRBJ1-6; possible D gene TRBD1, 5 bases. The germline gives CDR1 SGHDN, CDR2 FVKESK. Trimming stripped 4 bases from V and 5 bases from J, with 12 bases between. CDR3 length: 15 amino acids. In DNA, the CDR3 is TGTGCCAGCAGCCCTCGGACAAGCGATAATTCACCCCTCCACTTT. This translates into CASSPRTSDNSPLHF.